A selection of T cell receptor beta chains follows, all from one sample in a study of T-cell memory formation after mild COVID-19. TCRdb independently ran MiXCR on the 5' RACE reads; one entry per CDR3 protein. The table records a few hundred thousand distinct CDR3 sequences, 20% of them present only once. Sequencing input: PBMCs or a T cell subset sorted from them (not recorded which). All receptors derive from a man aged 18 to 29 who had mild COVID-19 (a few samples of this study predate the infection). Cell type and time point are not known. Each CDR3 is given with its conserved first and last residue. A D gene is named only where the DNA matches it firmly. Clone size is given for some rows only: seen once, a few or many times, or a class if the clone is expanded.

J | D | V | size | DNA | CDR3
TRBJ2-5 | . | TRBV6-5 | few | TGTGCCAGCAGTTCCTTTCAACTCAACCAAGAGACCCAGTACTTC | CASSSFQLNQETQYF
TRBJ2-1 | TRBD1 | TRBV7-9 | . | TGTGCCAGCAGATTTCAGGGGGCGCGGTACAATGAGCAGTTCTTC | CASRFQGARYNEQFF
TRBJ2-1 | TRBD2 | TRBV4-1 | few | TGCGCCAGCAGCCCCCGCCGGACTAGCGGGGTCAATGAGCAGTTCTTC | CASSPRRTSGVNEQFF
TRBJ1-5 | . | TRBV5-1 | . | TGCGCCAGCAGCTTGTGGTCGGGCAATCAGCCCCAGCATTTT | CASSLWSGNQPQHF
TRBJ1-2 | . | TRBV7-9 | . | TGTGCCAGCAGCTTCCGGGGGATGACGGAAGGCTACACCTTC | CASSFRGMTEGYTF
TRBJ2-5 | TRBD2 | TRBV5-1 | . | TGCGCCAGCAGCTCCCGGACTAGCGAAGAGACCCAGTACTTC | CASSSRTSEETQYF
TRBJ1-5 | . | TRBV30 | . | TGTGCCTGGAGTGTAGGTTCAGGGAATCAGCCCCAGCATTTT | CAWSVGSGNQPQHF
TRBJ2-7 | TRBD1 | TRBV5-1 | . | TGCGCCAGCAGCCTAGGACAGGGCCATCCCTACGAGCAGTACTTC | CASSLGQGHPYEQYF
TRBJ2-3 | . | TRBV3-1 | . | TGTGCCAGCAGCCAAGACCGGGGCAGGGGCGGCACAGATACGCAGTATTTT | CASSQDRGRGGTDTQYF
TRBJ1-4 | TRBD1 | TRBV19 | few | TGTGCCAGTAGTATCCTTCTGGGACAGGGGAATGAAAAACTGTTTTTT | CASSILLGQGNEKLFF
TRBJ1-5 | . | TRBV7-2 | . | TGTGCCAGCGCCCCCCAACCCGTCGATCAGCCCCAGCATTTT | CASAPQPVDQPQHF
TRBJ2-3 | TRBD2 | TRBV10-1 | . | TGCGCCAGCAGTGATGCGGGGGGGGAAGATACGCAGTATTTT | CASSDAGGEDTQYF
TRBJ1-5 | . | TRBV12-3/TRBV12-4 | . | TGTGCCAGCCGGGCCGAGGCCGGGAATCAGCCCCAGCATTTT | CASRAEAGNQPQHF
TRBJ1-1 | . | TRBV27 | few | TGTGCCAGCAGTTCAGGACGGGGGGTTTTCGCTGAAGCTTTCTTT | CASSSGRGVFAEAFF
TRBJ2-3 | TRBD2 | TRBV4-3 | few | TGCGCCAGCAGCCGGGTGTGGCGGGGGGGCCAATCAGATACGCAGTATTTT | CASSRVWRGGQSDTQYF
TRBJ1-2 | TRBD1 | TRBV20-1 | few | TGCAGTGCCATAGACGGACAGGGGCCCTATGGCTACACCTTC | CSAIDGQGPYGYTF
TRBJ2-6 | . | TRBV6-5 | many | TGTGCCAGCAGGAACAGGCCGGGGGCTATCTCTGGGGCCAACGTCCTGACTTTC | CASRNRPGAISGANVLTF
TRBJ1-3 | . | TRBV20-1 | . | TGCAGTGCTAGTCGTCTGCTCTCTGGAAACACCATATATTTT | CSASRLLSGNTIYF
TRBJ2-7 | . | TRBV15 | . | TGTGCCACCAGCAGAGGAAAAACCTACGAGCAGTACTTC | CATSRGKTYEQYF
TRBJ2-3 | . | TRBV30 | . | TGTGCCTGGAGTGTTGCTGGGATAGATACGCAGTATTTT | CAWSVAGIDTQYF
TRBJ2-1 | . | TRBV6-2/TRBV6-3 | . | TGTGCCAGCAGCCAGGGCCGGGGGCCCCATAATGAGCAGTTCTTC | CASSQGRGPHNEQFF
TRBJ2-7 | . | TRBV5-1 | . | TGCGCCAGCAGCCCCACTGCCGGGACCCTCTCCTACGAGCAGTACTTC | CASSPTAGTLSYEQYF
TRBJ2-1 | . | TRBV7-3 | . | TGTGCCAGCAGCGAAGGGGCTAGTTCAGATGAGCAGTTCTTC | CASSEGASSDEQFF
TRBJ2-5 | TRBD1 | TRBV20-1 | . | TGCAGTGCCGCCCGACAGGGGTTAACAGAGACCCAGTACTTC | CSAARQGLTETQYF
TRBJ2-7 | . | TRBV12-3/TRBV12-4 | . | TGTGCCACTAGGGACTCCTACGAGCAGTACTTC | CATRDSYEQYF
TRBJ2-7 | TRBD1 | TRBV29-1 | few | TGCAGCGTTGCCCGGGGGACAGGGGACTCCGAGCAGTACTTC | CSVARGTGDSEQYF
TRBJ1-1 | TRBD1 | TRBV5-1 | . | TGCGCCAGCAGCGGAAGAACAGGGGAAACTGAAGCTTTCTTT | CASSGRTGETEAFF
TRBJ1-2 | . | TRBV5-1 | . | TGCGCCAGCAGCTTGGCTGAGGGGGTAAATGGCTACACCTTC | CASSLAEGVNGYTF
TRBJ2-3 | TRBD2 | TRBV5-1 | . | TGCGCCAGCAGCTACTACGCCGATGCGGGGGGGCGAGATACGCAGTATTTT | CASSYYADAGGRDTQYF
TRBJ2-5 | TRBD1 | TRBV9 | many | TGTGCCAGCAGCGTCTCCCCCCGGGACAGGCGGGAGACCCAGTACTTC | CASSVSPRDRRETQYF
TRBJ2-1 | . | TRBV20-1 | few | TGCAGTGCTGTAACCAGAAGCTCCTACAATGAGCAGTTCTTC | CSAVTRSSYNEQFF
TRBJ2-1 | TRBD1 | TRBV6-5 | few | TGTGCCAGCAGCGGTAATCCGGGACAGGGGTTCAATGAGCAGTTCTTC | CASSGNPGQGFNEQFF
TRBJ2-5 | . | TRBV5-4 | . | TGTGCCAGCAGTCGGACCCTCAGGCTCCAAGAGACCCAGTACTTC | CASSRTLRLQETQYF
TRBJ1-3 | . | TRBV6-5 | . | TGTGCCAGCAGTTACGGGGGATGGGGAGGAAACACCATATATTTT | CASSYGGWGGNTIYF
TRBJ1-2 | . | TRBV24-1 | few | TGTGCCACCAGTGATACTACCGGGACAACCCACTATGGCTACACCTTC | CATSDTTGTTHYGYTF
TRBJ2-1 | . | TRBV5-1 | many | TGCGCCAGCAGCTTGGCCCGGGGCAATGAGCAGTTCTTC | CASSLARGNEQFF
TRBJ2-3 | TRBD2 | TRBV6-2/TRBV6-3 | . | TGTGCCAGCAGTTCCCTAGCGGGGGATACAGATACGCAGTATTTT | CASSSLAGDTDTQYF
TRBJ2-1 | . | TRBV15 | . | TGTGCCACCAGCAGATCCGTGGCAGGGTATGGGAACAATGAGCAGTTCTTC | CATSRSVAGYGNNEQFF
TRBJ1-5 | TRBD1 | TRBV20-1 | . | TGCAGTGCTAGAAGACAGGGTGGGGGGCAGCCCCAGCATTTT | CSARRQGGGQPQHF
TRBJ1-2 | . | TRBV20-1 | few | TGCAGTGCCCTTCCGGGGCTCCATTTCGATGGCTACACCTTC | CSALPGLHFDGYTF
TRBJ1-1 | . | TRBV29-1 | . | TGCAGCGTCTATGTGACAGCGAACACTGAAGCTTTCTTT | CSVYVTANTEAFF
TRBJ2-1 | TRBD2 | TRBV10-3 | few | TGTGCCATCAGTGAGTCAGCGGGGGGGGCTAACAATGAGCAGTTCTTC | CAISESAGGANNEQFF
TRBJ1-4 | TRBD1 | TRBV7-2 | . | TGTGCCAGCAGCTTTCAGGGGGCCCGGGAAAAACTGTTTTTT | CASSFQGAREKLFF
TRBJ1-2 | . | TRBV7-3 | . | TGTGCCTCAGCAGAGCAGGGAACCTATGGCTACACCTTC | CASAEQGTYGYTF